The 20 T cell receptor beta chains below come from one sample, sequenced in a study of beta chain features in type 1 diabetes. As every portion of the isolated RNA was reverse transcribed, the sequencing read expressed TCRB transcripts. Clones were sequenced by immunoSEQ multiplex PCR, and TCRdb holds only the in-frame ones, with some missing. This sample carries roughly 290,000 clones, 8% of them seen once, and the ten largest clones take 1%. The sequencing sample was made of central memory CD4+ T cells from blood. Source of these receptors: a woman aged 18-35 years in good health.

This clone was detected only a few times. V is TRBV10-3 and J is TRBJ2-7; 9 bases are a match to TRBD1. The CDR3 is 16 amino acids. V lost 3 bases and J lost 4; bases outside the gene matches: 10. CDR1 and CDR2 (germline): ENHRY, SYGVKD. The CDR3 sequence: CAISDPGGQGQYEQYF. CDR3 sequence (DNA): TGTGCCATCAGTGACCCTGGGGGACAGGGTCAGTACGAGCAGTACTTC.

This clone was counted a few times. V is TRBV11-1 and J is TRBJ2-1; the match to TRBD2 covers 7 bases. This CDR3 is 15 amino acids long. CDR1 is SGHAT, CDR2 FQDESV, per germline (reference sequence). The J segment lost 5 bases and the V segment lost 2 bases, leaving 6 bases of the junction unmatched. CDR3 sequence: CASSLFSGGDNEQFF. CDR3 bases: TGTGCCAGCAGCTTATTTTCGGGAGGAGACAATGAGCAGTTCTTC.

There are a few counts of this clone. The rearrangement uses TRBV5-4 and TRBJ2-5, with D perhaps matching TRBD1 (5 bases). V was shortened by 2 bases and J by 3 bases, with 5 bases between the two germline ends. In germline, CDR1 is SGHNT, CDR2 YYREEE (reference sequence). The CDR3 is 12 amino acids. The CDR3 spells CASSFREETQYF. In nucleotides, the CDR3 is TGTGCCAGCAGCTTCAGGGAAGAGACCCAGTACTTC.

A few counts support this clone. The chain employs TRBV27 and TRBJ2-1; 12 bases match TRBD2. Germline CDR1 MNHEY, CDR2 SMNVEV (reference sequence). The CDR3 is made up of 15 amino acids. The V gene end was trimmed by 2 bases and the J gene end by 10 bases; junction bases not matched to a gene: 6. The DNA for the CDR3 is TGTGCCAGCAGTTTACGGACTAGCGGGATGAGAGAGCAGTTCTTC. Its translation is CASSLRTSGMREQFF.

This clone occurred many times. The identical CDR3 is also encoded by other nucleotide sequences in the sample. The rearrangement uses TRBV28 and TRBJ1-3; 8 bases are a match to TRBD1. This CDR3 contains 14 residues. Germline CDR1 is MDHEN and CDR2 is SYDVKM. J gave up 4 bases and V 7 bases, and 6 bases lay outside the gene matches. The CDR3 sequence: CASTTTGAGNTIYF. CDR3 nucleotides: TGTGCCAGCACCACGACAGGGGCGGGAAACACCATATATTTT.

The chain employs TRBV11-2 and TRBJ2-1; TRBD2 aligns across 14 bases. This CDR3 is built from 16 residues. Unmatched junction bases numbered 4, after V lost 1 base and J lost 8 bases. CDR1 is SGHAT and CDR2 is FQNNGV in the germline V gene. CDR3 region: CASSLGLAGGKDEQFF. CDR3 nucleotide sequence: TGTGCCAGCAGCTTAGGACTAGCGGGAGGGAAGGATGAGCAGTTCTTC.

This clone has more than one count but fewer than ten. V usage is TRBV5-6 and J usage is TRBJ2-1; possibly TRBD1 or TRBD2 for D (5 bases each). Trimming left V 5 bases short and J 5 bases short, with 20 bases between. The V gene's germline CDR1 is SGHDT and CDR2 YYEEEE. The length of the CDR3 is 16 residues. The DNA of the CDR3 is TGTGCCAGCAGACCAAGGGGAGCGGCCTACCACAATGAGCAGTTCTTC. Translating gives CASRPRGAAYHNEQFF. Full variable domain (missing parts from reference TRBV5-6 and TRBJ2-1): DAGVTQSPTHLIKTRGQQVTLRCSPKSGHDTVSWYQQALGQGPQFIFQYYEEEERQRGNFPDRFSGHQFPNYSSELNVNALLLGDSALYLCASRPRGAAYHNEQFFGPGTRLTVL.

The chain couples TRBV29-1 to TRBJ2-5; TRBD2 is a possible D gene (6 bases). CDR3 length equals 15 residues. Trimming took off 3 bases at V and 4 bases at J, with 18 bases between the two ends. CDR1 and CDR2 from the germline V gene are SQVTM and ANQGSEA. The CDR3 loop reads CSVEGGFGVGETQYF. CDR3 sequence (DNA): TGCAGCGTTGAGGGGGGTTTCGGGGTTGGAGAGACCCAGTACTTC. Full variable domain (remainder filled in from reference TRBV29-1 and TRBJ2-5): SAVISQKPSRDICQRGTSLTIQCQVDSQVTMMFWYRQQPGQSLTLIATANQGSEATYESGFVIDKFPISRPNLTFSTLTVSNMSPEDSSIYLCSVEGGFGVGETQYFGPGTRLLVL.

The chain couples TRBV5-1 to TRBJ2-5, with TRBD2 as a possible D gene (6 bases). Per germline, CDR1 SGHRS and CDR2 YFSETQ. Trimming shortened V by 0 bases and J by 4 bases, and 10 bases separated the two germline ends. The CDR3 runs 14 residues. The CDR3 loop is CASSLVGGGETQYF. In DNA form, the CDR3 reads TGCGCCAGCAGCTTGGTCGGGGGAGGAGAGACCCAGTACTTC.

The gene calls are TRBV7-2 and TRBJ2-1; D unresolved. The CDR3 consists of 12 residues. The germline CDR1 and CDR2 sequences are SGHTA and FQGNSA. V gave up 2 bases and J gave up 9 bases, with 8 bases separating them. CDR3 sequence reads: CASSLTLGEQFF. The CDR3 DNA sequence: TGTGCCAGCAGCTTAACCCTGGGTGAGCAGTTCTTC.

The rearrangement joins TRBV14 to TRBJ2-1; tentative D call: TRBD1 (6 bases). This CDR3 has 15 amino acids. With 3 bases removed from V and 5 bases from J, the gap between germline ends came to 14 bases. Germline V lookup: CDR1 SGHDN, CDR2 FVKESK. CDR3 sequence (DNA): TGTGCCAGCAGCCATTTCGGGACATCCGACAATGAGCAGTTCTTC. Residues: CASSHFGTSDNEQFF.

CDR3 nucleotide sequence: TGTGCCAGCAGCCCAGGGGTGGCGGGCGGGACCCAGTACTTC. Its protein is CASSPGVAGGTQYF. The chain is built from TRBV7-2 and TRBJ2-5; D is perhaps TRBD1 (6 bases). The V end lost 5 bases, the J end lost 7 bases, and 17 bases lay between the germline ends. CDR1 and CDR2 from the germline V gene are SGHTA and FQGNSA. This CDR3 is 14 amino acids long.

This clone was seen more than once but under ten times. V usage is TRBV30 and J usage is TRBJ1-2; D not resolved. CDR1 GTSNPN and CDR2 SVGIG come from the germline V gene (reference sequence). CDR3 size: 13 residues. Trimming took off 1 base at V and 7 bases at J, with 13 bases between the two ends. The CDR3 DNA sequence: TGTGCCTGGAGTGGTAACATGTGGTCTGGCTACACCTTC. Amino acid sequence: CAWSGNMWSGYTF.

This clone was seen at least ten times. This chain links TRBV15 with TRBJ2-7; 7 bases are a match to TRBD2. Germline V lookup: CDR1 LNHNV, CDR2 YYDKDF (reference sequence). V lost 2 bases, J lost 5 bases, and 6 bases stayed unmatched. The CDR3 covers 14 residues. The CDR3: CATSRLAVVDEQYF. Here the CDR3 DNA reads TGTGCCACCAGCAGACTAGCGGTGGTGGACGAGCAGTACTTC.

The J gene is TRBJ2-1, the V gene TRBV21-1; the table's D gene call, TRBD2, was not cross checked with the DNA. TRBV21-1 is tagged as a pseudogene. The CDR3 totals 17 residues. CDR3 nucleotide sequence: TGTGCCAGCAGCCTCACGGGAGGGCCGAGCTCCTACAATGAGCAGTTCTTC. It specifies CASSLTGGPSSYNEQFF.

Details on this clone: A much larger clone differs from this one at a single base, so this may be a read error. CDR3 in amino acids: CASGSSAELAKNIQYF. The CDR3 DNA sequence: TGTGCCAGTGGGAGCTCCGCAGAGCTAGCCAAAAACATTCAGTACTTC. The chain links TRBV28 to TRBJ2-4; maybe TRBD2 (5 bases). The CDR3 runs to 16 residues. Germline V gene sequence: CDR1 MDHEN, CDR2 SYDVKM. V shed 9 bases and J shed 0 bases, with 18 bases lying between them.

This rearrangement joins TRBV7-2 to TRBJ1-4, with 7 positions matching TRBD1. Germline V gene sequence: CDR1 SGHTA, CDR2 FQGNSA. Trimming cost V 5 bases and J 7 bases; bases outside gene matches: 7. The CDR3 runs 14 residues. CDR3 nucleotide sequence: TGTGCCAGCAGCCCTCACCGGGACAGTGAAAAACTGTTTTTT. As protein: CASSPHRDSEKLFF.

This clone has only a few counts. V is TRBV7-3 and J is TRBJ2-7; D possibly uses TRBD1 or TRBD2 (5 bases each). The CDR3 has 16 amino acids. Germline CDR1 and CDR2: SGHTA and FQGTGA. The germline V and J ends were trimmed by 0 bases and 2 bases, with 14 bases remaining between them. The CDR3 DNA reads as TGTGCCAGCAGCTTAACGGGGGTGCCAGGACCCTACGAGCAGTACTTC. The encoded protein is CASSLTGVPGPYEQYF.

The CDR3 region is CASSVTSQPSYGYTF. The CDR3 DNA reads TGTGCCAGCAGCGTAACGAGCCAGCCTTCTTACGGCTACACCTTC. The gene calls are TRBV9 and TRBJ1-2; D is unresolved. Trimming shortened V by 1 base and J by 8 bases, and 18 bases separated the two germline ends. CDR1 and CDR2 from the germline V gene are SGDLS and YYNGEE. The CDR3 is made up of 15 amino acids.

The chain uses TRBV6-1 and TRBJ2-3, with 11 positions matching TRBD1. The CDR3 consists of 16 residues. Unmatched junction bases numbered 8, after V lost 4 bases and J lost 5 bases. The germline gives CDR1 MNHNS, CDR2 SASEGT. The CDR3 protein is CASSVAGTGGGDTQYF. In DNA, the CDR3 is TGTGCCAGCAGTGTAGCCGGGACAGGGGGAGGAGATACGCAGTATTTT.